A single sample gave rise to the 14 T cell receptor beta chains below, sequenced in a study of T cell responses to AZD1222 COVID-19 vaccine. Profiled with immunoSEQ multiplex PCR; TCRdb holds only in-frame clones, not every one. The sample consists of 90,000 to 95,000 clones, under 95% of them appearing once. The sequenced sample was peripheral blood, obtained on day 0 of AZD1222 vaccination. The receptor source for this set is an adult in good health.

Only one count was recorded for this clone. V is TRBV2 and J is TRBJ1-3, with unresolved D. The CDR3 extends over 14 amino acids. From germline, CDR1 is SNHLY and CDR2 FYNNEI. The V end lost 4 bases, the J end lost 4 bases, and 11 bases lay between the germline ends. The CDR3: CASSVGRTGNTIYF. As DNA, the CDR3 is TGTGCCAGCAGTGTTGGGAGGACGGGAAACACCATATATTTT.

The chain couples TRBV5-1 to TRBJ2-2, with 12 bases aligning to TRBD1. The V gene end was trimmed by 1 base and the J gene end by 3 bases; junction bases not matched to a gene: 4. This CDR3 comprises 17 residues. Germline V CDR1 and CDR2: SGHRS, YFSETQ. The CDR3: CASSLSGTGGDTGELFF. The CDR3 DNA reads as TGCGCCAGCAGCTTGTCCGGGACAGGGGGCGACACCGGGGAGCTGTTTTTT.

This rearrangement joins TRBV10-3 to TRBJ1-2, with 9 positions matching TRBD1. V lost 8 bases to trimming and J lost 4 bases; unmatched junction nucleotides: 14. Germline V gives CDR1 ENHRY, CDR2 SYGVKD. The CDR3 has 16 amino acids. CDR3 sequence: CAIPSGTGLEGYGYTF. The DNA for the CDR3 is TGTGCCATCCCTTCCGGGACAGGGCTCGAGGGCTATGGCTACACCTTC.

The chain has TRBV18 and TRBJ1-6; D is uncertain. The length of the CDR3 is 14 residues. The germline V gene encodes CDR1 KGHSH and CDR2 LQKENI. Trimming removed 3 bases at V and 4 bases at J, with 7 bases between. The CDR3, as DNA: TGTGCCAGCTCACCGCGGGAGTATAATTCACCCCTCCACTTT. Encoded protein: CASSPREYNSPLHF. Full variable domain (remainder filled in from reference TRBV18 and TRBJ1-6): NAGVMQNPRHLVRRRGQEARLRCSPMKGHSHVYWYRQLPEEGLKFMVYLQKENIIDESGMPKERFSAEFPKEGPSILRIQQVVRGDSAAYFCASSPREYNSPLHFGNGTRLTVT.

The rearrangement uses TRBV3-1 (or the pseudogene TRBV3-2) and TRBJ1-5; D is unclear. The CDR3 sequence is 13 residues long. Trimming took 1 base from V and 4 from J, leaving 5 bases between them. CDR1 LGHDT and CDR2 YNNKEL come from the germline V gene (reference sequence). The CDR3 DNA reads TGTGCCAGCAGCCAAGCGCAGAATCAGCCCCAGCATTTT. Its protein product is CASSQAQNQPQHF.

The CDR3 DNA follows: TGTGCCAGCAGCCAAGTTCCCGGGTTGAAGTTCGAGCAGTACTTC. Translating it yields CASSQVPGLKFEQYF. The V and J genes are TRBV3-1 (or the pseudogene TRBV3-2) and TRBJ2-7; no clear D. This CDR3 contains 15 residues. The germline V gene has CDR1 LGHDT and CDR2 YNNKEL (reference sequence). The germline V and J ends were trimmed by 1 base and 6 bases, with 16 bases remaining between them.

The CDR3 reads CASTYTEGQPQHF. CDR3 nucleotide sequence: TGTGCCAGCACCTACACGGAGGGACAGCCCCAGCATTTT. The chain has TRBV7-2 and TRBJ1-5; D call uncertain. Germline values: CDR1 SGHTA, CDR2 FQGNSA. The V and J ends lost 7 bases and 7 bases respectively, with 14 bases between them. The CDR3 runs to 13 residues.

This sequence joins TRBV7-8 and TRBJ2-5; 11 nucleotides agree with TRBD2. CDR3 length: 15 residues. V lost 8 bases and J lost 2; bases outside the gene matches: 7. Germline V gene sequence: CDR1 SGHVS, CDR2 FQNEAQ. The CDR3, as DNA: TGTGCCAGCGCCATTCTAGCGGGGGGACAAGAGACCCAGTACTTC. It is translated as CASAILAGGQETQYF.

The chain joins TRBV18 to TRBJ2-7; TRBD2 matches 8 bases. CDR1 KGHSH and CDR2 LQKENI come from the germline V gene. V trimming: 0 bases; J trimming: 6 bases; junction bases outside the gene matches: 7. The CDR3 has 15 amino acids. In DNA form, the CDR3 reads TGTGCCAGCTCACCACCGAGCGGGGGCGGGTCCGAGCAGTACTTC. Its translation is CASSPPSGGGSEQYF.

J is TRBJ1-2 and V is TRBV28, with 7 bases aligning to TRBD1. Per germline, CDR1 MDHEN and CDR2 SYDVKM. Trimming took 8 bases from V and 6 from J; bases not matched to a gene: 12. The CDR3 totals 14 residues. In DNA, the CDR3 is TGTGCCAGCCTCTCCCCCCAGGGGGGGAATGGCTACACCTTC. Encoded protein: CASLSPQGGNGYTF.

This clone occurred once. The J gene is TRBJ2-7, the V gene TRBV3-1 (or the pseudogene TRBV3-2); D is possibly TRBD2 (5 bases). This CDR3 is built from 17 residues. Trimming pared 0 bases from V and 5 bases from J, leaving 20 bases between. Germline lookup yields CDR1 LGHDT and CDR2 YNNKEL (reference sequence). This CDR3 is CASSQDCRDLLQDEQYF. The CDR3 DNA reads as TGTGCCAGCAGCCAAGATTGTCGGGATTTACTCCAGGACGAGCAGTACTTC.

The genes are TRBV7-2 and TRBJ1-2, with TRBD1 as a possible D gene (5 bases). CDR3 length equals 16 residues. Germline V gene lookup returns CDR1 SGHTA and CDR2 FQGNSA. Trimming stripped 6 bases from V and 6 bases from J, with 23 bases between. CDR3 nucleotides: TGTGCCAGCAGTCTCCCCTGGGTGGGGGGTAAGGATGGCTACACCTTC. Its protein product is CASSLPWVGGKDGYTF.

The CDR3 region is CASSSGRQSEAFF. DNA of the CDR3: TGTGCCAGCAGCTCTGGGAGACAGTCAGAAGCTTTCTTT. This rearrangement joins TRBV7-3 to TRBJ1-1; weak D call: TRBD1 (5 bases). The V end was cut by 4 bases, the J end by 8 bases, with 14 bases between. Germline values: CDR1 SGHTA, CDR2 FQGTGA. The CDR3 runs to 13 residues.

The J gene is TRBJ1-5, the V gene TRBV5-4, with 9 bases aligning to TRBD1. V dropped 0 bases and J dropped 5; count of bases not matched to a gene: 0. The CDR3 has 14 residues. Germline V gene lookup returns CDR1 SGHNT and CDR2 YYREEE (reference sequence). CDR3: CASSLGQGDQPQHF. CDR3 in DNA: TGTGCCAGCAGCTTGGGACAGGGGGATCAGCCCCAGCATTTT.